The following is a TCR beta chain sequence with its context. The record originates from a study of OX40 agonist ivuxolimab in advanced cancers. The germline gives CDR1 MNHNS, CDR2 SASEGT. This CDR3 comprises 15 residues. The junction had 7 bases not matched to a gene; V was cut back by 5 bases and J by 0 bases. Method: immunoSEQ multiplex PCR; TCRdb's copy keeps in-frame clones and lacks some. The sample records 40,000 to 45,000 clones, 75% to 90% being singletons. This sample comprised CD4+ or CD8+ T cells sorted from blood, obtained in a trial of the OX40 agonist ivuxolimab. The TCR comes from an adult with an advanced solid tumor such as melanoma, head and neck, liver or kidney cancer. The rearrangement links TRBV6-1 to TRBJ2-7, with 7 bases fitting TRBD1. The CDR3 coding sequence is TGTGCCAGCAGTCAGACCGGGACAGACTCCTACGAGCAGTACTTC. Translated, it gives CASSQTGTDSYEQYF.